The 6 T cell receptor beta chains listed next were all sequenced from one sample in a study of T-cell reconstitution after alpha-beta-depleted transplantation in children. Molecular barcoding with unique molecular identifiers was used for the TCRbeta library. From the PCR reads, TCRdb called clonotypes with MiXCR, one entry per CDR3 protein. The sample yields 360,000 or so distinct CDR3 sequences, approximately 20% seen once. Here the sequenced sample was PBMCs from the stem cell graft donor, taken from the stem cell graft. These receptors came from a human donor who donated a stem cell graft to a child with acute myeloid leukemia.

On this clonotype itself: This could be a read error, since a much larger clone is one nucleotide away. The chain is built from TRBV12-3 or TRBV12-4 and TRBJ2-2, with 8 bases that match TRBD1. The CDR3 covers 15 residues. CDR3 loop: CASSPSDRVAGEVFF. CDR3 sequence (DNA): TGTGCCAGCAGCCCCTCGGACAGGGTGGCCGGGGAGGTGTTTTTT.

J is TRBJ1-5 and V is TRBV24-1; D is perhaps TRBD1 (6 bases). This CDR3 is 14 amino acids long. V was shortened by 4 bases and J by 5 bases, with 11 bases between the two germline ends. Germline V gives CDR1 KGHDR, CDR2 SFDVKD. CDR3 sequence: CATSEPDSYQPQHF. The CDR3 DNA reads TGTGCCACCAGTGAACCGGACAGCTATCAGCCCCAGCATTTT.

The sample holds a few counts of this clonotype. The chain uses TRBV28 and TRBJ2-7; D gene ambiguous. Germline values: CDR1 MDHEN, CDR2 SYDVKM. The CDR3 covers 12 residues. V lost 5 bases to trimming and J lost 2 bases, with 7 bases between them. CDR3 amino acids: CASSPVPYEQYF. The CDR3 DNA sequence: TGTGCCAGCAGTCCAGTACCCTACGAGCAGTACTTC.

This clonotype has just a few counts. V and J are TRBV20-1 and TRBJ2-5; unclear D gene. V gave up 0 bases and J gave up 1 base, with 6 bases separating them. The CDR3 covers 13 residues. Germline V CDR1 and CDR2: DFQATT, SNEGSKA (reference sequence). In nucleotides, the CDR3 is TGCAGTGCTAGAGAGCCCGCCCAAGAGACCCAGTACTTC. Translated: CSAREPAQETQYF.

This clonotype was counted at least ten times. This chain joins TRBV29-1 and TRBJ2-1; maybe TRBD2 (6 bases). CDR1 and CDR2 (germline): SQVTM, ANQGSEA. The CDR3 is made up of 15 amino acids. V gave up 2 bases and J gave up 2 bases, with 13 bases separating them. CDR3 protein: CSVERSGSTYNEQFF. The CDR3 bases are TGCAGCGTTGAAAGGAGCGGGTCTACCTACAATGAGCAGTTCTTC.

There are a few counts of this clonotype. The chain links TRBV10-1 to TRBJ2-1, with TRBD2 matching 9 bases. V trimming: 5 bases; J trimming: 7 bases; junction bases outside the gene matches: 12. This CDR3 contains 16 residues. Germline V gene lookup returns CDR1 WNHNN and CDR2 SYGVQD (reference sequence). CDR3 nucleotide sequence: TGCGCCAGCAGTCCCGGTGCGGGAGGGGGTTCGAATGAGCAGTTCTTC. Translated, it gives CASSPGAGGGSNEQFF.